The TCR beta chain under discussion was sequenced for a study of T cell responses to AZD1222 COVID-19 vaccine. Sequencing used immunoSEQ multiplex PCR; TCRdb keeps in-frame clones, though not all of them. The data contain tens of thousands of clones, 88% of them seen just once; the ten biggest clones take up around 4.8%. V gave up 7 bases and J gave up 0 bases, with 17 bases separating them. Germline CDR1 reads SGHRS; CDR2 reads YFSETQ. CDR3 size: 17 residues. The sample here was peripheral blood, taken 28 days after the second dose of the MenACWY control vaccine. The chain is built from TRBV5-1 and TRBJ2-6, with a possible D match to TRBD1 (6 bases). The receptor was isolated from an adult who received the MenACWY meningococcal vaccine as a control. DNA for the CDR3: TGCGCCAGCGGGGAACAGGGAGTGGGCTCTGGGGCCAACGTCCTGACTTTC. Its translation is CASGEQGVGSGANVLTF.